This T cell receptor (beta chain) was recorded in a study of OX40 agonist ivuxolimab in advanced cancers. Study-wide context: Ivuxolimab, which is an agonistic anti-OX40 (CD134) antibody, was administered to the patients. All patients had ivuxolimab intravenously every 2 weeks at 0.01 to 10 mg/kg. The dose-escalation group included hepatocellular carcinoma, melanoma, renal cell carcinoma and head and neck cancer. Study conclusions and caveats: By week 6 at 0.1 to 3.0 mg/kg, blood CD4+ and CD8+ T cells had expanded clonally.

V lost 4 bases, J lost 5 bases, and 22 bases lay in between. Per the germline V gene, CDR1 is SGHRS and CDR2 is YFSETQ. The CDR3 spans 16 residues. The data were produced by immunoSEQ multiplex PCR, yet TCRdb's version contains in-frame clones alone and is incomplete. The repertoire includes about 160,000 clones, 94% of them detected once, and about 0.31% sits in the top ten. To note about this clone: No antigen is known for it.

The chain joins TRBV5-1 to TRBJ2-7; maybe TRBD2 (7 bases). This sequence was found in an adult with an advanced solid tumor such as melanoma, head and neck, liver or kidney cancer. The material was CD4+ or CD8+ T cells sorted from blood, obtained in a trial of the OX40 agonist ivuxolimab. The CDR3 bases are TGCGCCAGCAGCCCGATGGGACTACCCAGGGGCGACGAGCAGTACTTC. It is translated as CASSPMGLPRGDEQYF. Full variable domain (rest looked up from reference TRBV5-1 and TRBJ2-7): KAGVTQTPRYLIKTRGQQVTLSCSPISGHRSVSWYQQTPGQGLQFLFEYFSETQRNKGNFPGRFSGRQFSNSRSEMNVSTLELGDSALYLCASSPMGLPRGDEQYFGPGTRLTVT.